These 31 T cell receptor beta chains originate from one sample sequenced in a study of blood T cell repertoires in COVID-19. The assay was immunoSEQ multiplex PCR, and TCRdb's table has in-frame clones only and misses some. In the table there are under 200,000 clones, around 89% of which are singletons. Sequenced: peripheral blood. The receptor source for this set is a man aged 50-59 years who had recovered from COVID-19.

This clone was counted only a few times. The chain is built from TRBV5-1 and TRBJ1-2; a weak D match, TRBD1 (5 bases). From germline, CDR1 is SGHRS and CDR2 YFSETQ. This CDR3 comprises 13 residues. Trimming left V 7 bases short and J 4 bases short, with 14 bases between. Here the CDR3 reads CASRGEVPYGYTF. CDR3 DNA sequence: TGCGCCAGCCGGGGGGAGGTCCCCTATGGCTACACCTTC.

The chain employs TRBV7-2 and TRBJ2-3; the match to TRBD2 covers 13 bases. The J segment lost 3 bases and the V segment lost 6 bases, leaving 9 bases of the junction unmatched. The CDR3 has 17 residues. Germline V gene sequence: CDR1 SGHTA, CDR2 FQGNSA. This CDR3 is CASRRGLAGMRTDTQYF. Here the CDR3 DNA reads TGTGCCAGCAGGAGGGGACTAGCGGGAATGAGGACAGATACGCAGTATTTT.

The chain combines TRBV18 with TRBJ2-3; 11 positions agree with TRBD1. CDR1 is KGHSH and CDR2 is LQKENI in the germline V gene. The CDR3 spans 16 residues. Germline trimming cut 5 bases from V and 2 bases from J; bases unmatched to any gene: 6. The CDR3 sequence: CASSSGQGGVTDTQYF. The CDR3 DNA sequence: TGTGCCAGCTCATCGGGACAGGGGGGGGTCACAGATACGCAGTATTTT.

The V and J genes are TRBV19 and TRBJ1-1; tentatively, D is TRBD1 (6 bases). Germline-derived CDR1 and CDR2 are LNHDA and SQIVND (reference sequence). The CDR3 loop spans 16 amino acids. Trimming removed 9 bases from V and 1 base from J, with 21 bases in between. CDR3 in DNA: TGTGCCAGGGACCAAGACAGGACCGACGAGAACACTGAAGCTTTCTTT. The encoded protein is CARDQDRTDENTEAFF.

This clone has only one observation. The CDR3 DNA reads as TGTGCCAGCAGCCACGGACTAGCGGGAGCAGATACGCAGTATTTT. It is translated as CASSHGLAGADTQYF. This chain uses TRBV3-1 (or the pseudogene TRBV3-2) with TRBJ2-3; TRBD2 matches at 13 bases. Germline CDR1 LGHDT, CDR2 YNNKEL (reference sequence). The trim removed 3 bases at V and 4 bases at J, leaving 1 base unmatched. This CDR3 comprises 15 residues.

V and J are TRBV4-2 and TRBJ1-5; D perhaps matches TRBD1 (5 bases). From germline, CDR1 is LGHNA and CDR2 YNFKEQ. This CDR3 is built from 13 residues. V was shortened by 4 bases and J by 4 bases, with 8 bases between the two germline ends. Here the CDR3 reads CASSRSGNQPQHF. The CDR3 DNA follows: TGTGCCAGCAGCCGTTCAGGGAATCAGCCCCAGCATTTT.

The V call is TRBV28, the J call TRBJ1-2; 10 nucleotides agree with TRBD1. Germline V CDR1 and CDR2: MDHEN, SYDVKM. The CDR3 is made up of 16 amino acids. V lost 2 bases to trimming and J lost 4 bases; unmatched junction nucleotides: 7. The CDR3 loop is CASSLKTGGLLYGYTF. In DNA, the CDR3 is TGTGCCAGCAGTTTAAAGACAGGGGGCCTACTCTATGGCTACACCTTC.

A single count supports this clone. This sequence joins TRBV30 and TRBJ1-4; the D gene is possibly TRBD1 (5 bases). The V and J ends lost 1 base and 7 bases respectively, with 16 bases between them. The CDR3 spans 15 residues. Germline V gene lookup returns CDR1 GTSNPN and CDR2 SVGIG (reference sequence). CDR3 in DNA: TGTGCCTGGAGTGCCCTTGGCAGGGAGGGTGAAAAACTGTTTTTT. Translating it yields CAWSALGREGEKLFF.

This clone has only a few counts. The chain has TRBV7-9 and TRBJ2-2; tentative D call: TRBD2 (5 bases). V lost 5 bases and J 5 bases, leaving 15 bases between the germline ends. Germline loops: CDR1 SEHNR, CDR2 FQNEAQ (reference sequence). This CDR3 has 15 residues. The CDR3 protein is CASSPGILKTGELFF. CDR3 nucleotides: TGTGCCAGCAGCCCCGGGATTCTGAAAACCGGGGAGCTGTTTTTT.

The chain recombines TRBV12-5 with TRBJ2-1; 10 nucleotides agree with TRBD2. J was trimmed by 10 bases and V by 0 bases; bases with no gene match: 9. CDR3 length: 16 amino acids. Germline V gene lookup returns CDR1 LGHNT and CDR2 FRNRAP. As DNA, the CDR3 is TGTGCTAGTGGTTTGGTAGCGGGGGGGCCTAGGTTCGAGCAGTTCTTC. Amino acid sequence: CASGLVAGGPRFEQFF.

V gene TRBV19 combines with J gene TRBJ1-4; 10 bases are a match to TRBD1. CDR1 LNHDA and CDR2 SQIVND come from the germline V gene (reference sequence). This CDR3 has 16 residues. Trimming cost V 3 bases and J 0 bases; bases outside gene matches: 1. CDR3 sequence: CASSMGQGTTNEKLFF. In nucleotides, the CDR3 is TGTGCCAGTAGTATGGGACAGGGGACAACTAATGAAAAACTGTTTTTT.

CDR3 bases: TGTGCCAGCTCACCAGGGGTGGGGCTTGGAACTGAAGCTTTCTTT. It yields the protein CASSPGVGLGTEAFF. The genes are TRBV18 and TRBJ1-1, with D perhaps matching TRBD1 (5 bases). Germline-derived CDR1 and CDR2 are KGHSH and LQKENI. There are 15 residues in the CDR3. V was shortened by 2 bases and J by 5 bases, with 15 bases between the two germline ends.

The V gene is TRBV2, the J gene TRBJ2-3; 12 bases fit TRBD2. The CDR3 is 15 amino acids. CDR1 is SNHLY, CDR2 FYNNEI, per germline. The V gene end was trimmed by 6 bases and the J gene end by 3 bases; junction bases not matched to a gene: 4. The CDR3 loop is CASRASGRVTDTQYF. CDR3 nucleotides: TGTGCCAGCAGGGCTAGCGGGAGGGTGACAGATACGCAGTATTTT. The variable domain in full, completed from reference TRBV2 and TRBJ2-3, reads EPEVTQTPSHQVTQMGQEVILRCVPISNHLYFYWYRQILGQKVEFLVSFYNNEISEKSEIFDDQFSVERPDGSNFTLKIRSTKLEDSAMYFCASRASGRVTDTQYFGPGTRLTVL.

The chain combines TRBV18 with TRBJ2-7; D unresolved. The length of the CDR3 is 12 residues. With 3 bases removed from V and 3 bases from J, the gap between germline ends came to 6 bases. The V gene's germline CDR1 is KGHSH and CDR2 LQKENI. Here the CDR3 DNA reads TGTGCCAGCTCACCGCCCGGCTACGAGCAGTACTTC. Translation: CASSPPGYEQYF.

The rearrangement uses TRBV28 and TRBJ1-1, with D maybe TRBD1 (5 bases). The CDR3 sequence is 13 residues long. Germline loops: CDR1 MDHEN, CDR2 SYDVKM. Trimming removed 5 bases at V and 5 bases at J, with 12 bases between. CDR3 region: CASSTRVGTEAFF. DNA of the CDR3: TGTGCCAGCAGTACCAGGGTAGGGACTGAAGCTTTCTTT.

This chain links TRBV3-1 (or the pseudogene TRBV3-2) with TRBJ2-3; 10 bases fit TRBD1. Unmatched junction bases numbered 4, after V lost 4 bases and J lost 3 bases. Germline CDR1 and CDR2: LGHDT and YNNKEL (reference sequence). The CDR3 runs 15 residues. CDR3 DNA: TGTGCCAGCAGCCGCGGGGGACAGGGGACAGATACGCAGTATTTT. Residues: CASSRGGQGTDTQYF.

V usage is TRBV7-2 and J usage is TRBJ1-1; 7 nucleotides line up with TRBD1. In germline, CDR1 is SGHTA, CDR2 FQGNSA. V shed 0 bases and J 0 bases; nucleotides not matched to a gene: 10. The CDR3 totals 18 residues. CDR3 amino acids: CASSLAHGQAKLNTEAFF. The CDR3, as DNA: TGTGCCAGCAGCTTAGCACACGGACAGGCCAAATTGAACACTGAAGCTTTCTTT.

V gene TRBV6-6 combines with J gene TRBJ1-4; 8 bases are shared with TRBD1. Trimming cost V 2 bases and J 3 bases; bases outside gene matches: 2. The CDR3 consists of 15 residues. Germline values: CDR1 MNHNY, CDR2 SVGAGI (reference sequence). The CDR3 loop reads CASSYGTGPNEKLFF. The DNA of the CDR3 is TGTGCCAGCAGTTACGGGACAGGCCCTAATGAAAAACTGTTTTTT.

This clone has only one observation. The V and J genes are TRBV7-2 and TRBJ1-1; 8 bases fit TRBD1. CDR3 size: 13 residues. CDR1 SGHTA and CDR2 FQGNSA come from the germline V gene. Losses at the gene ends were 1 base for V and 7 bases for J; bases not matched to a gene: 2. CDR3 loop: CASSLGTGLEAFF. The DNA of the CDR3 is TGTGCCAGCAGCTTAGGGACAGGGCTTGAAGCTTTCTTT.

The J gene is TRBJ1-1, the V gene TRBV5-6, with D unclear. V dropped 1 base and J dropped 1 base, with 8 bases sitting between them. The CDR3 is made up of 14 amino acids. Germline-derived CDR1 and CDR2 are SGHDT and YYEEEE. CDR3 protein: CASSLWAGNTEAFF. The DNA for the CDR3 is TGTGCCAGCAGCTTGTGGGCGGGGAACACTGAAGCTTTCTTT. Full variable domain (rest looked up from reference TRBV5-6 and TRBJ1-1): DAGVTQSPTHLIKTRGQQVTLRCSPKSGHDTVSWYQQALGQGPQFIFQYYEEEERQRGNFPDRFSGHQFPNYSSELNVNALLLGDSALYLCASSLWAGNTEAFFGQGTRLTVV.

V usage is TRBV3-1 (or the pseudogene TRBV3-2) and J usage is TRBJ2-3, with D perhaps matching TRBD2 (5 bases). From germline, CDR1 is LGHDT and CDR2 YNNKEL (reference sequence). V lost 4 bases and J 6 bases, leaving 20 bases between the germline ends. The CDR3 contains 16 residues. In DNA, the CDR3 is TGTGCCAGCAGCCTAAAGGTCCCCAGCGGTGGGGATACGCAGTATTTT. Its translation is CASSLKVPSGGDTQYF.

V gene TRBV6-2 or TRBV6-3 combines with J gene TRBJ2-1; D not certain. Deletions cut 0 bases from V and 9 bases from J, with 6 bases between. The CDR3 totals 12 residues. Germline V gives CDR1 MNHEY, CDR2 SVGEGT. The CDR3 DNA reads as TGTGCCAGCAGTTACTCTACAGCTGAGCAGTTCTTC. Translation gives CASSYSTAEQFF.

The rearrangement joins TRBV19 to TRBJ1-3; D is undetermined. Trimming shortened V by 9 bases and J by 0 bases, and 9 bases separated the two germline ends. The length of the CDR3 is 13 residues. Looked up from germline, CDR1 is LNHDA and CDR2 is SQIVND (reference sequence). In DNA, the CDR3 is TGTGCCAGCGGACTGCTCTCTGGAAACACCATATATTTT. Protein sequence: CASGLLSGNTIYF. The complete variable domain, with remaining parts taken from reference TRBV19 and TRBJ1-3, reads DGGITQSPKYLFRKEGQNVTLSCEQNLNHDAMYWYRQDPGQGLRLIYYSQIVNDFQKGDIAEGYSVSREKKESFPLTVTSAQKNPTAFYLCASGLLSGNTIYFGEGSWLTVV.

The V and J genes are TRBV27 and TRBJ1-2; tentatively, D is TRBD1 (5 bases). V was clipped by 6 bases and J by 4 bases, with 12 bases between them. CDR3 size: 13 residues. The germline CDR1 and CDR2 sequences are MNHEY and SMNVEV (reference sequence). CDR3 coding DNA: TGTGCCAGCAGCCCGGGACTAGCCTATGGCTACACCTTC. This gives the protein CASSPGLAYGYTF.

V and J are TRBV3-1 (or the pseudogene TRBV3-2) and TRBJ2-2; D is possibly TRBD1 (5 bases). Between the trimmed V and J ends, which lost 1 base and 5 bases, there was a span of 11 bases. The germline CDR1 and CDR2 sequences are LGHDT and YNNKEL (reference sequence). The CDR3 consists of 15 residues. CDR3 sequence: CASSQAGLGTGELFF. In DNA form, the CDR3 reads TGTGCCAGCAGCCAAGCAGGGTTGGGGACCGGGGAGCTGTTTTTT.

This clone was counted a single time. CDR3: CASSVGLAGENEQYF. In DNA form, the CDR3 reads TGTGCCAGCAGCGTAGGACTAGCGGGAGAAAACGAGCAGTACTTC. The chain uses TRBV9 and TRBJ2-7; 12 nucleotides agree with TRBD2. Germline V gene data show CDR1 as SGDLS and CDR2 as YYNGEE. Trimming removed 0 bases from V and 5 bases from J; junction bases left unmatched: 3. The CDR3 contains 15 residues. The variable domain in full, with the rest retrieved from reference TRBV9 and TRBJ2-7, is DSGVTQTPKHLITATGQRVTLRCSPRSGDLSVYWYQQSLDQGLQFLIQYYNGEERAKGNILERFSAQQFPDLHSELNLSSLELGDSALYFCASSVGLAGENEQYFGPGTRLTVT.

This clone was detected once. This sequence joins TRBV5-1 and TRBJ1-1; TRBD1 matches 7 bases. The CDR3 runs to 16 residues. Germline V gene sequence: CDR1 SGHRS, CDR2 YFSETQ. V lost 0 bases, J lost 1 base, and 6 bases stayed unmatched. The CDR3 bases are TGCGCCAGCAGCTTGGTAGGGGGCCGGGCGAACACTGAAGCTTTCTTT. This codes for CASSLVGGRANTEAFF.

A word on this clone: Other DNA sequences in this specimen translate into the identical CDR3. The J gene is TRBJ1-6, the V gene TRBV18; D might be TRBD1 (6 bases). V lost 3 bases and J 5 bases, leaving 11 bases between the germline ends. The CDR3 contains 15 residues. The germline CDR1 and CDR2 sequences are KGHSH and LQKENI. The CDR3 bases are TGTGCCAGCTCACCGACAGGTCAAGATAATTCACCCCTCCACTTT. This sequence encodes CASSPTGQDNSPLHF.

J is TRBJ2-1 and V is TRBV4-1; 8 bases match TRBD2. The CDR3 is made up of 15 amino acids. Trimming cost V 4 bases and J 9 bases; bases outside gene matches: 11. Germline V gives CDR1 MGHRA, CDR2 YSYEKL. The chain's CDR3 is CASSPGPIGGAEQFF. CDR3 DNA sequence: TGCGCCAGCAGCCCGGGGCCAATCGGGGGGGCTGAGCAGTTCTTC.

V usage is TRBV7-2 and J usage is TRBJ2-1; D unresolved. V lost 3 bases to trimming and J lost 3 bases, with 9 bases between them. Germline CDR1 is SGHTA and CDR2 is FQGNSA. CDR3 length equals 14 residues. CDR3 sequence: CASSFDWLYNEQFF. The CDR3 coding sequence is TGTGCCAGCAGCTTTGACTGGCTCTACAATGAGCAGTTCTTC.

The V gene is TRBV19, the J gene TRBJ2-2, with D possibly matching TRBD1 (5 bases). The CDR3 consists of 14 residues. V was cut by 7 bases and J by 3 bases, with 12 bases left in between. The V gene's germline CDR1 is LNHDA and CDR2 SQIVND (reference sequence). The CDR3 bases are TGTGCCAGTAAATCGCAGGGCGACACCGGGGAGCTGTTTTTT. Its protein is CASKSQGDTGELFF.